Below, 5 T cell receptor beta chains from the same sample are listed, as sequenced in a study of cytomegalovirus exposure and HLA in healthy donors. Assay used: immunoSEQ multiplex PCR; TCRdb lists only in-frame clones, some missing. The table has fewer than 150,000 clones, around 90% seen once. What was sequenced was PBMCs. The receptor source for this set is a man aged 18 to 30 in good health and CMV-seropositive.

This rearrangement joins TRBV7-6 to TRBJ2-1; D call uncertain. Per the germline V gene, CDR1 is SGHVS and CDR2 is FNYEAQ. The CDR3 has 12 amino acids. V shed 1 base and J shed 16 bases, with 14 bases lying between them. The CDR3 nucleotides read TGTGCCAGCAGCTTAGACAGAGTGTATCTCTTCTTC. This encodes CASSLDRVYLFF.

The DNA for the CDR3 is TGTGCCAGCATGGTTCTAGCGGGAGTGACCGGGGAGCTGTTTTTT. Residues: CASMVLAGVTGELFF. The V gene is TRBV27, the J gene TRBJ2-2; 10 bases agree with TRBD2. With V trimmed by 7 bases and J by 5 bases, 7 bases remained unmatched. Germline V gene lookup returns CDR1 MNHEY and CDR2 SMNVEV (reference sequence). This CDR3 region has 15 residues.

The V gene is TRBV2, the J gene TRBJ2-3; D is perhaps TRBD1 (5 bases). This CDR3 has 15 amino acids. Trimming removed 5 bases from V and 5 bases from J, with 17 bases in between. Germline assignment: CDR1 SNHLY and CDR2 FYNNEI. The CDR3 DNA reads TGTGCCAGCAGTTACGACAGACCCCCCCAAGATACGCAGTATTTT. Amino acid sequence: CASSYDRPPQDTQYF.

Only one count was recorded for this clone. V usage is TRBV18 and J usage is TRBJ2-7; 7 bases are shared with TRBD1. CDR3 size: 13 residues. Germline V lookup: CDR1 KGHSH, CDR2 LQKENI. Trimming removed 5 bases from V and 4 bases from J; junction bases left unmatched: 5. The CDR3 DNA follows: TGTGCCAGCTCAACGGGGACAGTTTACGAGCAGTACTTC. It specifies CASSTGTVYEQYF.

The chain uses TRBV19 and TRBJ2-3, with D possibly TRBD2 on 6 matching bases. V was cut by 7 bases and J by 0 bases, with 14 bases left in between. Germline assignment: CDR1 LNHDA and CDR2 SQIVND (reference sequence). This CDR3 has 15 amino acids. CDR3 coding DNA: TGTGCCAGTACCACCGTTGGACTAAGCACAGATACGCAGTATTTT. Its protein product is CASTTVGLSTDTQYF.